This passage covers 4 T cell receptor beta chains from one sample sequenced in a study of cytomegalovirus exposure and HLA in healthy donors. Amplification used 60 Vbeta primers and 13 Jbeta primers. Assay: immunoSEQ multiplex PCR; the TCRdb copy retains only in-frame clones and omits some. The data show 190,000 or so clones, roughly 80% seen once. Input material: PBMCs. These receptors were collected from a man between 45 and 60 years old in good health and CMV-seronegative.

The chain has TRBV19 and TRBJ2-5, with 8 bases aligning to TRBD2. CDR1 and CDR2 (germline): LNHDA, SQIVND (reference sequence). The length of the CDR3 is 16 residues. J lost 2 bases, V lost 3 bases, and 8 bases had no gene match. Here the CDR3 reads CASSMGPGGGQETQYF. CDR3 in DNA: TGTGCCAGTAGTATGGGACCCGGGGGGGGACAAGAGACCCAGTACTTC.

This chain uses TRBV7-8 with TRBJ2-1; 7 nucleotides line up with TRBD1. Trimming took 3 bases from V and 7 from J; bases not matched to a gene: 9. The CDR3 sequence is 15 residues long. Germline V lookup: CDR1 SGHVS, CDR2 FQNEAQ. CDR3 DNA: TGTGCCAGCAGCTTGAGGGGGCGCGTTGGAAATGAGCAGTTCTTC. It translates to CASSLRGRVGNEQFF.

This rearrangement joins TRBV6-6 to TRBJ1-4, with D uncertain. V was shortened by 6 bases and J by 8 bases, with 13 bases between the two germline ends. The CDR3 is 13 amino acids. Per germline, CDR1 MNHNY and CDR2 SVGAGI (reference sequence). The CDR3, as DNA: TGTGCCAGCAGCCGCCCGGAGGGAGAAAAACTGTTTTTT. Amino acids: CASSRPEGEKLFF.

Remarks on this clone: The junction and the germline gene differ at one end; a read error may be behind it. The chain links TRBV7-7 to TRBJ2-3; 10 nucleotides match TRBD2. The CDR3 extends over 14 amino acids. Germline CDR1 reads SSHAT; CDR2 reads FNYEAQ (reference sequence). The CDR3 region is CASSLGLAADTQYF. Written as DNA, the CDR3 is TGTGCTAGCAGCCTCGGACTAGCGGCAGATACGCAGTATTTT.